The present T cell receptor beta chain was sequenced within a study of spatial heterogeneity in lung cancer. At the level of the study: In the raw reads, each unique TCR and UMI combination was present more than ten times on average.

This clonotype has only a few counts. Its target is not known. Since it is a stray read in a library aimed at alpha chains, this beta chain has a size that is not meaningful. Unique molecular identifiers, one per molecule, were present on every TCR cDNA molecule. TCRdb re-analysed the 5' RACE reads in MiXCR, keeping a single row per CDR3 protein. The sample carries fewer than 20,000 distinct CDR3 sequences, approximately 5.6% recorded once. The V and J ends lost 2 bases and 4 bases, in that order; junction bases with no gene match: 6. Germline CDR1 reads MDHEN; CDR2 reads SYDVKM. This CDR3 spans 17 amino acids. Time point in this sample: sample taken at primary tumor resection. Sequencing covered unsorted whole RNA taken from tumor, nontumor lung or frozen PBMC. Points from the study as a whole: Within tumors, counts of expanded alpha and beta TCRs tracked tumor mutation counts.

Here the sequenced sample was lung tumor tissue, taken at surgery. The V gene is TRBV28, the J gene TRBJ2-5, with 14 positions matching TRBD2. The clonotype originates from a female donor with early-stage non-small cell lung cancer. The CDR3, as DNA: TGTGCCAGCAGTTTAACCTGGACTAGCGGGAGGTCAGAGACCCAGTACTTC. Residues: CASSLTWTSGRSETQYF.